This record looks at one TCR beta chain sequence and its context. The source of the sample is a study of PD-L1 blockade in urothelial cancer. Time point defined: pretreatment peripheral blood. V lost 6 bases, J lost 5 bases, and 4 bases stayed unmatched. There are 15 residues in the CDR3. Germline V gene sequence: CDR1 SNHLY, CDR2 FYNNEI. Assay: immunoSEQ multiplex PCR; the TCRdb copy retains only in-frame clones and omits some. The sample includes 86,000 or so clones, more than 70% seen only once; the top ten take around an eighth. The specimen comprised PBMCs, sampled around atezolizumab (anti-PD-L1) treatment. The chain has TRBV2 and TRBJ2-1, with TRBD2 identical over 13 bases. This receptor was obtained from a man aged 60 to 69 with urothelial cancer. DNA of the CDR3: TGTGCCAGCAGGATACTAGCGGGGGGGCACAATGAGCAGTTCTTC. Amino acids: CASRILAGGHNEQFF.